Included here is one T cell receptor (beta chain) sequence, with context. This sample was taken from a study of cytomegalovirus exposure and HLA in healthy donors. PCR amplification relied on 60 Vbeta primers (plus 13 Jbeta primers). Generated by immunoSEQ multiplex PCR, the TCRdb table keeps only in-frame clones and is missing some. The table lists fewer than 250,000 clones, roughly 80% of them singletons. Specimen: PBMCs. This receptor was obtained from a man aged 25 to 40 in good health and CMV-seronegative.

For the CDR3, the DNA is TGTGCCAGTAGTATAGGGGCAGGTCGCTACACCGGGGAGCTGTTTTTT. This sequence encodes CASSIGAGRYTGELFF. V gene TRBV19 combines with J gene TRBJ2-2; D is unresolved. V lost 1 base and J lost 3, with 12 bases in between. CDR1 is LNHDA and CDR2 is SQIVND in the germline V gene (reference sequence). The CDR3 extends over 16 amino acids. Supplemented by reference TRBV19 and TRBJ2-2, the full variable domain reads DGGITQSPKYLFRKEGQNVTLSCEQNLNHDAMYWYRQDPGQGLRLIYYSQIVNDFQKGDIAEGYSVSREKKESFPLTVTSAQKNPTAFYLCASSIGAGRYTGELFFGEGSRLTVL.